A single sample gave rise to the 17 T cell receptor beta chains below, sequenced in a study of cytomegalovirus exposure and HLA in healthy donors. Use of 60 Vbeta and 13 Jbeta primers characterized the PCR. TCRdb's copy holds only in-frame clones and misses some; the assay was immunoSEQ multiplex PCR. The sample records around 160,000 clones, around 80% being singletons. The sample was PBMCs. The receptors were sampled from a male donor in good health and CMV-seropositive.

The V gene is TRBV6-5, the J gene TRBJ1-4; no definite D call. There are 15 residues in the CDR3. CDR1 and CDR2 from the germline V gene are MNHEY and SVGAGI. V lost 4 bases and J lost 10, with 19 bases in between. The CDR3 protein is CASSSSTPQVGKLFF. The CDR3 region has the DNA TGTGCCAGCAGTTCGTCGACTCCGCAAGTTGGAAAACTGTTTTTT.

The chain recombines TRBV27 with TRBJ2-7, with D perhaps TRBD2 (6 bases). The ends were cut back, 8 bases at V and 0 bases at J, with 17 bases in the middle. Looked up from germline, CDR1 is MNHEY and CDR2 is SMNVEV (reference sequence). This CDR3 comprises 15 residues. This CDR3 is CASRLRGGVSYEQYF. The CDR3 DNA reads TGTGCCAGCCGCCTGAGGGGCGGGGTCTCCTACGAGCAGTACTTC.

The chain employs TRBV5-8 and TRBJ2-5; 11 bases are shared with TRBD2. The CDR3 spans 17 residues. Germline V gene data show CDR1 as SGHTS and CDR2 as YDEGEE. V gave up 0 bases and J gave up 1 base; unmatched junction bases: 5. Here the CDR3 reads CASSLGLAGGLQETQYF. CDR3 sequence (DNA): TGTGCCAGCAGCTTGGGGCTAGCGGGAGGACTCCAAGAGACCCAGTACTTC.

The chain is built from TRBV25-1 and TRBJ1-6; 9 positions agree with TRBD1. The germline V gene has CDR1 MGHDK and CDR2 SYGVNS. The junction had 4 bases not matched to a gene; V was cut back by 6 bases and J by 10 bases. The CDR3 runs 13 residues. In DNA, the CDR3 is TGTGCCAGCAGCGGACAGGGGCGGTCACCCCTCCACTTT. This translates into CASSGQGRSPLHF.

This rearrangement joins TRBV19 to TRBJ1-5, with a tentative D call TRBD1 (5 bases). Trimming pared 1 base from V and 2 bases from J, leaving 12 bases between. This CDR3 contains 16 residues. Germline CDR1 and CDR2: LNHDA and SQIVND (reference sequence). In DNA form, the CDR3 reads TGTGCCAGTAGTATAGGGGGTGGGGGGGGCAATCAGCCCCAGCATTTT. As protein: CASSIGGGGGNQPQHF.

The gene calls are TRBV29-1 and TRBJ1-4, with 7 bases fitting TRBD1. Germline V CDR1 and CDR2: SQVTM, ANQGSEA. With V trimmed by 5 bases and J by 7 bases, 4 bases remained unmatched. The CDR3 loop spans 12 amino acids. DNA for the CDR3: TGCAGCGTTTTCTCAGGGGGTGAAAAACTGTTTTTT. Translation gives CSVFSGGEKLFF.

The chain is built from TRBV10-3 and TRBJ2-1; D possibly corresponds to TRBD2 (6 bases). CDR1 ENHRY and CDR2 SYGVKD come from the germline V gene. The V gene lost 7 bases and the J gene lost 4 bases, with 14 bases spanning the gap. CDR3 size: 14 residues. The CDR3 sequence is CAITGGIPYNEQFF. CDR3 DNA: TGTGCCATCACTGGGGGGATACCTTACAATGAGCAGTTCTTC.

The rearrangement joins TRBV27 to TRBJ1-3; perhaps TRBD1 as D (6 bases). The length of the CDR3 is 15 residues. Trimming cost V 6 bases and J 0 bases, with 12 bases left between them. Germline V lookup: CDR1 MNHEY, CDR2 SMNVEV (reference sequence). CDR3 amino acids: CASSLQGYSGNTIYF. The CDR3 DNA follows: TGTGCCAGCAGCCTACAGGGCTACTCTGGAAACACCATATATTTT.

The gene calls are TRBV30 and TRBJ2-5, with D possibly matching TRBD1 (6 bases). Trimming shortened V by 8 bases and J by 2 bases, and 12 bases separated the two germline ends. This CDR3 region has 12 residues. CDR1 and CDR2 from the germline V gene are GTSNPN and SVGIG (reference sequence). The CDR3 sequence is CARRTAQETQYF. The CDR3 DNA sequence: TGTGCCAGACGGACAGCTCAAGAGACCCAGTACTTC.

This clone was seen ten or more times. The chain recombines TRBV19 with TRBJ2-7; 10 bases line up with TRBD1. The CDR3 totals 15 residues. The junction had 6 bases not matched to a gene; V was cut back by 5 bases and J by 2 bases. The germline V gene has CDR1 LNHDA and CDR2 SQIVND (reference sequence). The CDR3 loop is CASSPDGTGAYEQYF. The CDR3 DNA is TGTGCCAGTAGTCCTGATGGGACAGGGGCCTACGAGCAGTACTTC.

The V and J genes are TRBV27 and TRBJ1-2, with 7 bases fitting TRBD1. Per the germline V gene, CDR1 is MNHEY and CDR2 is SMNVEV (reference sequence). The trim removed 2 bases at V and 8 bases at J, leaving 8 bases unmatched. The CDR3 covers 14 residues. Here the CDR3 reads CASSLDRESRGYTF. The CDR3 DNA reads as TGTGCCAGCAGTTTAGACAGGGAGAGTAGAGGCTACACCTTC.

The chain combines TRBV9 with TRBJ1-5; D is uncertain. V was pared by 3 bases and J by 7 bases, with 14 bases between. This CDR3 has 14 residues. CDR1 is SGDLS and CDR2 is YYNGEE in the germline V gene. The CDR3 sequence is CASSADSLGQPQHF. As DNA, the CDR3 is TGTGCCAGCAGCGCGGACTCTCTAGGGCAGCCCCAGCATTTT.

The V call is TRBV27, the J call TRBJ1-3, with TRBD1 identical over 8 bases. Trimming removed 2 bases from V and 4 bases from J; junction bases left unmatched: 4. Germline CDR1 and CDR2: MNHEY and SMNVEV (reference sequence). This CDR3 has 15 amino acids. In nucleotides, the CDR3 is TGTGCCAGCAGTTTAGGCAGGGGGCTCGGAAACACCATATATTTT. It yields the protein CASSLGRGLGNTIYF.

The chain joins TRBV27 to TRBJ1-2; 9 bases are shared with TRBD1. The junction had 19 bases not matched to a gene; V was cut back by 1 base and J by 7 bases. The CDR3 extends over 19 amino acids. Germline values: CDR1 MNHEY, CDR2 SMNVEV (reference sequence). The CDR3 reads CASSLWVLGQGRPWGGYTF. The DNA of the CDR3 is TGTGCCAGCAGTTTATGGGTTCTTGGACAGGGGCGTCCGTGGGGTGGCTACACCTTC.

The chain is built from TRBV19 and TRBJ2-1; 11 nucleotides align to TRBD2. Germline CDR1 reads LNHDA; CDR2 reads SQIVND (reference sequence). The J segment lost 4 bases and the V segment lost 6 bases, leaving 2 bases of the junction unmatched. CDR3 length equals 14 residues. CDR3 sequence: CASRRTSGYNEQFF. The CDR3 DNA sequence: TGTGCCAGTAGAAGGACTAGCGGGTACAATGAGCAGTTCTTC. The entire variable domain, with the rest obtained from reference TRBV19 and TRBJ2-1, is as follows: DGGITQSPKYLFRKEGQNVTLSCEQNLNHDAMYWYRQDPGQGLRLIYYSQIVNDFQKGDIAEGYSVSREKKESFPLTVTSAQKNPTAFYLCASRRTSGYNEQFFGPGTRLTVL.

CDR3 loop: CASSLMAQDTEAFF. The CDR3 region has the DNA TGCGCCAGCAGCTTGATGGCGCAGGACACTGAAGCTTTCTTT. The chain is built from TRBV5-1 and TRBJ1-1; D unresolved. The CDR3 spans 14 residues. Germline CDR1 and CDR2: SGHRS and YFSETQ. V dropped 1 base and J dropped 3 bases, with 10 bases sitting between them.

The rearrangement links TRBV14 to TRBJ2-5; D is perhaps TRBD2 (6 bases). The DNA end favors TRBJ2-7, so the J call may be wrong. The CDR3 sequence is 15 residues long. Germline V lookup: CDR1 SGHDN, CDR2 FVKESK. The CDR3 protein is CASSQYLANSYEQYF. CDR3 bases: TGTGCCAGCAGCCAATACCTAGCGAACTCCTACGAGCAGTACTTC.